This TCR beta chain derives from a study of siplizumab effects on memory and regulatory T cells. Study-wide results and caveats: Naive T cells appeared more varied than memory cells and looked like key alloresponse contributors. Proliferating Tregs taken from siplizumab cultures were not shown to have a confirmed suppressive function. Significant reduction of alloreactive sequences traceable to unstimulated CD4+ memory cells was observed with siplizumab.

Germline lookup yields CDR1 SEHNR and CDR2 FQNEAQ (reference sequence). V lost 5 bases and J lost 1; bases outside the gene matches: 5. The CDR3 covers 15 residues. Per sample, about 100,000 TCR templates were assayed. Produced via immunoSEQ multiplex PCR; TCRdb's table is partial and in-frame only. Among about 100,000 clones listed, about 91% were seen once. Remarks on this clone: The antigen is undetermined.

The sequenced material came from CD4+ T cells sorted from blood. The receptor was derived from a human donor in good health. Some clones in this sample may be carry-over from other donors' samples. The rearrangement joins TRBV7-9 to TRBJ2-1; 7 bases are shared with TRBD1. Here the CDR3 reads CASSTGTVSYNEQFF. CDR3 sequence (DNA): TGTGCCAGCAGCACCGGGACAGTTTCCTACAATGAGCAGTTCTTC.